Below, 10 T cell receptor beta chains from the same sample are listed, as sequenced in a study of T cells in Graves' hyperthyroidism and ophthalmopathy. RNA transcripts served as the template for amplifying TCR beta CDR3 regions. First-round RT-PCR with HTBI primers amplified the TCR CDR3 region. TCRdb processed the multiplex PCR reads anew with MiXCR; each CDR3 protein has one entry. The sample carries 500,000 to 550,000 distinct CDR3 sequences, about 20% recorded once. Material for sequencing was blood. The origin of the receptors is a man aged 40-49 years with Graves' ophthalmopathy.

Only a few counts were recorded for this clonotype. This rearrangement joins TRBV20-1 to TRBJ1-6, with a possible D match to TRBD1 (6 bases). V lost 6 bases to trimming and J lost 0 bases, with 15 bases between them. CDR3 length equals 16 residues. CDR1 DFQATT and CDR2 SNEGSKA come from the germline V gene (reference sequence). CDR3 sequence reads: CSAPGHFRSYNSPLHF. CDR3 DNA sequence: TGCAGTGCACCGGGACACTTTCGCTCCTATAATTCACCCCTCCACTTT.

This sequence joins TRBV19 and TRBJ1-5; D is unclear. CDR1 is LNHDA, CDR2 SQIVND, per germline (reference sequence). Trimming shortened V by 5 bases and J by 5 bases, and 10 bases separated the two germline ends. The CDR3 totals 13 residues. The CDR3 loop is CASSWGDDQPQHF. The CDR3 coding sequence is TGTGCCAGTAGTTGGGGAGATGATCAGCCCCAGCATTTT. The full variable domain, its missing parts supplied by reference TRBV19 and TRBJ1-5, is DGGITQSPKYLFRKEGQNVTLSCEQNLNHDAMYWYRQDPGQGLRLIYYSQIVNDFQKGDIAEGYSVSREKKESFPLTVTSAQKNPTAFYLCASSWGDDQPQHFGDGTRLSIL.

In its sample, this clonotype was seen a few times. The CDR3 nucleotides read TGTGCCTGGAAAAAGTACGGAACCTACGAGCAGTACTTC. Translating gives CAWKKYGTYEQYF. The gene calls are TRBV30 and TRBJ2-7; D ambiguous. The V end was cut by 4 bases, the J end by 2 bases, with 12 bases between. The V gene's germline CDR1 is GTSNPN and CDR2 SVGIG (reference sequence). This CDR3 is built from 13 residues.

This clonotype occurred a few times. This chain connects TRBV28 to TRBJ2-5; D possibly uses TRBD1 or TRBD2 (6 bases each). Trimming took 5 bases from V and 4 from J, leaving 14 bases between them. The CDR3 contains 14 residues. The germline V gene has CDR1 MDHEN and CDR2 SYDVKM. The DNA of the CDR3 is TGTGCCAGCAGTCATACTCCGGGGGCAGAGACCCAGTACTTC. Residues: CASSHTPGAETQYF.

This clonotype was found a few times. The chain uses TRBV20-1 and TRBJ2-1; 7 positions match TRBD2. From germline, CDR1 is DFQATT and CDR2 SNEGSKA (reference sequence). The CDR3 runs to 11 residues. CDR3 residues: CSRTSLDEQFF. CDR3 sequence (DNA): TGCTCCCGGACTAGTTTGGATGAGCAGTTCTTC.

The table lists this clonotype with a count of one. The rearrangement uses TRBV2 and TRBJ2-1, with 7 positions matching TRBD2. Germline V gene sequence: CDR1 SNHLY, CDR2 FYNNEI. J was trimmed by 5 bases and V by 8 bases; bases with no gene match: 6. CDR3 length: 13 amino acids. The DNA of the CDR3 is TGTGCCAGCTGGACTAGTGCCCACAATGAGCAGTTCTTC. The encoded protein is CASWTSAHNEQFF.

The chain employs TRBV20-1 and TRBJ2-3, with D possibly TRBD2 on 5 matching bases. Trimming removed 6 bases from V and 1 base from J, with 14 bases in between. Germline V gives CDR1 DFQATT, CDR2 SNEGSKA (reference sequence). The CDR3 totals 14 residues. The chain's CDR3 is CSAHGVQRTDTQYF. CDR3 nucleotide sequence: TGCAGTGCCCACGGGGTCCAGCGCACAGATACGCAGTATTTT.

The chain uses TRBV9 and TRBJ2-7; 9 bases agree with TRBD1. This CDR3 has 16 amino acids. The germline V gene encodes CDR1 SGDLS and CDR2 YYNGEE. Trimming cost V 1 base and J 0 bases; bases outside gene matches: 5. The CDR3 loop reads CASSVSGTGSSYEQYF. The CDR3 DNA reads TGTGCCAGCAGCGTATCCGGGACAGGGAGCTCCTACGAGCAGTACTTC. The complete variable domain, with remaining parts taken from reference TRBV9 and TRBJ2-7, reads DSGVTQTPKHLITATGQRVTLRCSPRSGDLSVYWYQQSLDQGLQFLIQYYNGEERAKGNILERFSAQQFPDLHSELNLSSLELGDSALYFCASSVSGTGSSYEQYFGPGTRLTVT.

This clonotype was picked up a small number of times. The chain combines TRBV28 with TRBJ1-1; D is unclear. Germline loops: CDR1 MDHEN, CDR2 SYDVKM. CDR3 size: 14 residues. The V end lost 1 base, the J end lost 2 bases, and 8 bases lay between the germline ends. DNA of the CDR3: TGTGCCAGCAGTTTATCGCAAACAAACACTGAAGCTTTCTTT. Its protein product is CASSLSQTNTEAFF. Variable domain in full (rest from reference TRBV28 and TRBJ1-1): DVKVTQSSRYLVKRTGEKVFLECVQDMDHENMFWYRQDPGLGLRLIYFSYDVKMKEKGDIPEGYSVSREKKERFSLILESASTNQTSMYLCASSLSQTNTEAFFGQGTRLTVV.

This clonotype was detected many times. This rearrangement joins TRBV5-1 to TRBJ2-1; D may be TRBD1 (6 bases). The CDR3 sequence is 13 residues long. Trimming removed 5 bases at V and 7 bases at J, with 13 bases between. CDR1 is SGHRS and CDR2 is YFSETQ in the germline V gene. This CDR3 reads CASREDRPNEQFF. DNA for the CDR3: TGCGCCAGCAGAGAAGACAGGCCTAATGAGCAGTTCTTC.